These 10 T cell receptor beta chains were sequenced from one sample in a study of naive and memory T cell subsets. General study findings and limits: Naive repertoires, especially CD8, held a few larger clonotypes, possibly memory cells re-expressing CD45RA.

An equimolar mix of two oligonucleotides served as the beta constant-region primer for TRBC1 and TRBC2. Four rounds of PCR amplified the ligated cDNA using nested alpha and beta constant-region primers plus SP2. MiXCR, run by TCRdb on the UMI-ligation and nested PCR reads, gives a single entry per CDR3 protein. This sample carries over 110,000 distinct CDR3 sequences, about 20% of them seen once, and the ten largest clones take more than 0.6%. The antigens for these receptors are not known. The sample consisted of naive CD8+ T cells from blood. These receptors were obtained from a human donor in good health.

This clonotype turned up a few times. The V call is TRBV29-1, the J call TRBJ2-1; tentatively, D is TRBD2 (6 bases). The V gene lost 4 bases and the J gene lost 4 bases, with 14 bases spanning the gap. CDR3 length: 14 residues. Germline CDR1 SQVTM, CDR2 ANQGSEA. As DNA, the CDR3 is TGCAGCGTTGTGGGACTCCCAACTTACAATGAGCAGTTCTTC. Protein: CSVVGLPTYNEQFF.

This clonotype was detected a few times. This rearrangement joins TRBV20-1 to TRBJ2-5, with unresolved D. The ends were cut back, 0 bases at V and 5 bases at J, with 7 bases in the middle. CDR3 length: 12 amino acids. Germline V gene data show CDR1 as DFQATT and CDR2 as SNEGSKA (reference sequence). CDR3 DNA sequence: TGCAGTGCTAGAGAAATGATCGAGACCCAGTACTTC. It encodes CSAREMIETQYF.

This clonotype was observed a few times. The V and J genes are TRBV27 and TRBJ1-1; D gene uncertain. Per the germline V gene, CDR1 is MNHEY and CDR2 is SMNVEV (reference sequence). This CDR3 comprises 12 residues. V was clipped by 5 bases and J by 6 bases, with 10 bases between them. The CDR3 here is CASSPGTPEAFF. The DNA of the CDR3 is TGTGCCAGCAGTCCCGGAACGCCTGAAGCTTTCTTT.

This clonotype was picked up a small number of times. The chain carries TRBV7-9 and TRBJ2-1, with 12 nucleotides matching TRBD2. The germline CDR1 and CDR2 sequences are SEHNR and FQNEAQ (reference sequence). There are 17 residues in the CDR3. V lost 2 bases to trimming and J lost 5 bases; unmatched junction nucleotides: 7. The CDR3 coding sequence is TGTGCCAGCAGCTTAAGTCTAGCGGGAGGGCCGAACAATGAGCAGTTCTTC. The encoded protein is CASSLSLAGGPNNEQFF.

CDR3: CAIGQVGQPQHF. The CDR3 DNA follows: TGTGCCATAGGGCAGGTCGGTCAGCCCCAGCATTTT. The chain uses TRBV12-3 or TRBV12-4 and TRBJ1-5; no reliable D call. V was clipped by 10 bases and J by 6 bases, with 13 bases between them. The CDR3 sequence is 12 residues long.

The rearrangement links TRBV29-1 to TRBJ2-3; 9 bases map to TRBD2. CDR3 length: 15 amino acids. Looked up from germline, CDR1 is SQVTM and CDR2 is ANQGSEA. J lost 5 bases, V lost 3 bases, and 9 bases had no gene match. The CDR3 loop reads CSVDNFAGGIDTQYF. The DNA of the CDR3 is TGCAGCGTTGACAACTTTGCGGGAGGGATAGATACGCAGTATTTT.

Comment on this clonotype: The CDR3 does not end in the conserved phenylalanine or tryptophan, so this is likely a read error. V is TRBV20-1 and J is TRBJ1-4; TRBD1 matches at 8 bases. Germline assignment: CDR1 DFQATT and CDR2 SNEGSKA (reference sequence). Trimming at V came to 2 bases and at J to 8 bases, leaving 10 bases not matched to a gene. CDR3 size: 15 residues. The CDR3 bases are TGCAGTGCTAGACCTCAGGACAGGGAGAGCGAAAAACTGTTTTCT. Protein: CSARPQDRESEKLFS.

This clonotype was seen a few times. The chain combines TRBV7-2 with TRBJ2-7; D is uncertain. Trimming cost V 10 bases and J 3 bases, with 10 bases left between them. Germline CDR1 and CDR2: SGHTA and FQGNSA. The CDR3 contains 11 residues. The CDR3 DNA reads TGTGCCAATAGGGTGGACTACGAGCAGTACTTC. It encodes CANRVDYEQYF.

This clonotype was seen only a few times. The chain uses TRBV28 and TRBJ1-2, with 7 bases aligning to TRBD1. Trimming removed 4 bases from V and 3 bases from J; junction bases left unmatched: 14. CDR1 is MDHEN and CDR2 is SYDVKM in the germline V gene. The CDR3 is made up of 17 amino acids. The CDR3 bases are TGTGCCAGCAGTTCCCCTCCCAACAGGGGCCTCGACTATGGCTACACCTTC. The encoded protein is CASSSPPNRGLDYGYTF.

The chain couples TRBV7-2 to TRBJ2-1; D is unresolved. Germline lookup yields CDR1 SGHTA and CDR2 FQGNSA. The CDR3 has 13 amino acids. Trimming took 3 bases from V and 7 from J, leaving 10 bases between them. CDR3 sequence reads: CASSLVTSNEQFF. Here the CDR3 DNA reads TGTGCCAGCAGCTTGGTTACGTCGAATGAGCAGTTCTTC.